The text below deals with one T cell receptor (beta chain). The antigen remains unidentified. This record belongs to a study of graft-versus-host responses after intestinal transplantation. Overall study findings and caveats: Allografts carried high graft-versus-host to host-versus-graft clonal ratios in patients having graft-donor T cell macrochimerism.

Germline V CDR1 and CDR2: SGHNT, YYREEE (reference sequence). Trimming left V 3 bases short and J 4 bases short, with 16 bases between. This CDR3 has 15 amino acids. Libraries were prepared by immunoSEQ multiplex PCR; TCRdb keeps only in-frame clonotypes and omits some of them. Altogether under 100,000 clones are present, about nine tenths being singletons, with the ten largest covering approximately 16%. V and J are TRBV5-4 and TRBJ1-2; D gene unclear. The specimen comprised PBMCs, sampled about 440 days after intestinal transplant. This clonotype was obtained from a human patient who received an intestinal transplant, so some T cells may come from the graft donor. This chain's CDR3 is CASSSSPTSSYGYTF. Here the CDR3 DNA reads TGTGCCAGCAGCTCCTCACCCACATCCAGCTATGGCTACACCTTC.